Listed here is a single T cell receptor beta chain. The target antigen is unknown. This CDR3 contains 16 residues. Germline V gene lookup returns CDR1 KGHSH and CDR2 LQKENI. Trimming pared 2 bases from V and 0 bases from J, leaving 13 bases between. The PCR contained 60 Vbeta and 13 Jbeta primers. Produced via immunoSEQ multiplex PCR; TCRdb's table is partial and in-frame only. Here the sample spans 50,000 or so clones, 60% to 80% being singletons. The entry originates in a study of cytomegalovirus exposure and HLA in healthy donors. The study's findings and limits: The study found most TCR sequences rare, yet found some public TCRs in many donors.

The receptor's source is a female donor in good health and CMV-seronegative. The material sequenced was PBMCs. The V and J genes are TRBV18 and TRBJ2-5, with a weak D call TRBD2 (6 bases). CDR3 in amino acids: CASSPMIRGNQETQYF. CDR3 coding DNA: TGTGCCAGCTCACCAATGATCCGGGGGAACCAAGAGACCCAGTACTTC.